A single sample is the source of the 9 T cell receptor beta chains below, sequenced in a study of cytomegalovirus exposure and HLA in healthy donors. PCR used 60 Vbeta primers and 13 Jbeta primers. This table comes from immunoSEQ multiplex PCR, and its TCRdb copy is limited to in-frame clones, with some not included. The table lists some 140,000 clones, over 70% of them singletons, with over 1.3% in the top ten. Sequenced: PBMCs. The receptors stem from a woman aged 40 to 50 in good health and CMV-seronegative.

This rearrangement joins TRBV5-6 to TRBJ1-1; 8 bases are a match to TRBD1. CDR3 length: 16 amino acids. V lost 4 bases, J lost 2 bases, and 10 bases stayed unmatched. Germline CDR1 is SGHDT and CDR2 is YYEEEE. The CDR3 protein is CASSRRPGQANTEAFF. CDR3 DNA: TGTGCCAGCAGCCGAAGACCGGGACAGGCAAACACTGAAGCTTTCTTT. The full variable domain, rest sourced from reference TRBV5-6 and TRBJ1-1, is DAGVTQSPTHLIKTRGQQVTLRCSPKSGHDTVSWYQQALGQGPQFIFQYYEEEERQRGNFPDRFSGHQFPNYSSELNVNALLLGDSALYLCASSRRPGQANTEAFFGQGTRLTVV.

The chain couples TRBV6-5 to TRBJ1-1; unclear D gene. CDR3 length: 15 amino acids. Trimming cost V 0 bases and J 5 bases, with 13 bases left between them. CDR1 and CDR2 from the germline V gene are MNHEY and SVGAGI. The CDR3, as DNA: TGTGCCAGCAGTTACTCGGAGGGTCTAGGAACTGAAGCTTTCTTT. Translating gives CASSYSEGLGTEAFF.

This clone was picked up one time. The genes are TRBV5-1 and TRBJ2-1; a weak D match, TRBD2 (5 bases). The CDR3 loop spans 16 amino acids. The V and J ends lost 0 bases and 1 base respectively, with 11 bases between them. Germline CDR1 reads SGHRS; CDR2 reads YFSETQ. CDR3 in DNA: TGCGCCAGCAGCTTGGTATTCACGGGATCCTACAATGAGCAGTTCTTC. It yields the protein CASSLVFTGSYNEQFF.

This rearrangement joins TRBV2 to TRBJ1-1; 10 bases match TRBD1. CDR1 SNHLY and CDR2 FYNNEI come from the germline V gene. CDR3 length equals 14 residues. The V segment lost 10 bases and the J segment 1 base; nucleotides outside the gene matches: 6. CDR3 DNA: TGTGCCACTAGACAGGGGGCTCGGAACACTGAAGCTTTCTTT. Protein product: CATRQGARNTEAFF.

The chain has TRBV4-2 and TRBJ2-3, with 8 bases fitting TRBD2. The CDR3 has 14 residues. The V gene's germline CDR1 is LGHNA and CDR2 YNFKEQ. The V segment lost 7 bases and the J segment 2 bases; nucleotides outside the gene matches: 5. The CDR3 DNA is TGTGCCAGCACCTTAGCGGGGAACACAGATACGCAGTATTTT. This gives the protein CASTLAGNTDTQYF.

The chain uses TRBV6-1 and TRBJ1-1; D is possibly TRBD1 (6 bases). The germline V gene has CDR1 MNHNS and CDR2 SASEGT. With 1 base removed from V and 6 bases from J, the gap between germline ends came to 15 bases. The CDR3 length is 15 residues. CDR3 sequence: CASSEVTRGSSEAFF. The CDR3 nucleotides read TGTGCCAGCAGTGAAGTCACCAGGGGAAGCTCTGAAGCTTTCTTT.

This chain links TRBV28 with TRBJ1-2; 9 bases align to TRBD1. V was pared by 7 bases and J by 8 bases, with 14 bases of the junction left unmatched. CDR1 is MDHEN, CDR2 SYDVKM, per germline. This CDR3 has 15 residues. Here the CDR3 DNA reads TGTGCCAGCACCCCAGGGGGACAGGGTACGTGGGGCTACACCTTC. As protein: CASTPGGQGTWGYTF.

This clone was counted a single time. The chain joins TRBV6-5 to TRBJ2-7; no definite D call. Germline CDR1 and CDR2: MNHEY and SVGAGI. The V and J ends lost 2 bases and 6 bases respectively, with 14 bases between them. The CDR3 has 14 residues. CDR3 residues: CASSYGLGIGEQYF. CDR3 DNA sequence: TGTGCCAGCAGTTACGGGCTTGGTATCGGCGAGCAGTACTTC.

CDR3 sequence: CATSRDAQGGEQYF. The CDR3 bases are TGTGCCACCAGCAGAGATGCTCAGGGCGGCGAGCAGTACTTC. The chain joins TRBV15 to TRBJ2-7, with D perhaps matching TRBD1 (5 bases). The germline V and J ends were trimmed by 0 bases and 6 bases, with 12 bases remaining between them. Germline CDR1 is LNHNV and CDR2 is YYDKDF (reference sequence). This CDR3 region has 14 residues.